The TCR beta chain described here comes from a study of Graves' ophthalmopathy and Graves' hyperthyroidism. Study-level points and caveats: In separating ophthalmopathy from stable hyperthyroidism, a 13-signature model achieved around 85% sensitivity and around 80% specificity. Ophthalmopathy progression cases were predicted by the model with roughly 68% sensitivity and 72% to 85% specificity. Blood also harbored most expanded thyroid clonotypes above 0.001 frequency.

CDR3 length equals 14 residues. CDR1 and CDR2 (germline): DFQATT, SNEGSKA (reference sequence). V gave up 0 bases and J gave up 6 bases, with 14 bases separating them. As the template, RNA transcripts were used to amplify TCR beta CDR3 regions. Second-round multiplex PCR came after first-round RT-PCR with HTBI primers. TCRdb reprocessed the multiplex PCR reads with MiXCR, giving one entry per CDR3 protein. The sample has approximately 640,000 distinct CDR3 sequences, approximately 39% seen once. A note on this clonotype: Its antigen is as yet unknown.

In this cohort, patients with other autoimmune diseases, uncontrolled infections, pregnancy or lactation were excluded. The V gene is TRBV20-1, the J gene TRBJ1-1; no clear D gene. Material for sequencing was peripheral blood. This TCR came from an adult man with Graves' ophthalmopathy. The CDR3: CSAREPPGRAEAFF. The DNA for the CDR3 is TGCAGTGCTAGAGAACCGCCAGGTCGAGCTGAAGCTTTCTTT.